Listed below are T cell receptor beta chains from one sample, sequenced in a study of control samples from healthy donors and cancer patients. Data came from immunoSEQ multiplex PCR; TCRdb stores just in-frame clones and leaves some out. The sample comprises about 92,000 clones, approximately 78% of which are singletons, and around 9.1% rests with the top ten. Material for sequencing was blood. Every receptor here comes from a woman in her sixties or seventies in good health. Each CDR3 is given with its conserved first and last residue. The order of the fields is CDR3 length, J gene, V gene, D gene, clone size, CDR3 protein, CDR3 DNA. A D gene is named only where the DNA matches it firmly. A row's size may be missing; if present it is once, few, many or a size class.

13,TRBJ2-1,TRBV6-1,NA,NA,CASSDLGMGEQFF,TGTGCCAGCAGTGACCTGGGTATGGGGGAGCAGTTCTTC
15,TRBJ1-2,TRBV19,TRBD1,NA,CASSASGTGGAGYTF,TGTGCCAGTAGTGCCTCCGGGACAGGGGGCGCCGGCTACACCTTC
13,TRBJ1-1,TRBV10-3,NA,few,CAIRPDTITEAFF,TGTGCCATCAGGCCGGACACAATCACTGAAGCTTTCTTT
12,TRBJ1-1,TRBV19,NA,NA,CASSDGPSEAFF,TGTGCCAGTAGTGACGGTCCCTCTGAAGCTTTCTTT
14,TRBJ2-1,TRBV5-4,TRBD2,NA,CASSLSGSYNEQFF,TGTGCCAGCAGCTTGAGCGGGAGCTACAATGAGCAGTTCTTC
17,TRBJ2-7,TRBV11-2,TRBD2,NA,CASSLLAGLAARNEQYF,TGTGCCAGCAGCCTCCTGGCGGGACTAGCGGCGAGGAACGAGCAGTACTTC
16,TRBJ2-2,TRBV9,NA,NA,CASSVNSGANTGELFF,TGTGCCAGCAGCGTCAATAGCGGCGCGAACACCGGGGAGCTGTTTTTT
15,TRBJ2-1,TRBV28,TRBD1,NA,CASRGLGTADNEQFF,TGTGCCAGCCGAGGACTGGGGACAGCTGACAATGAGCAGTTCTTC
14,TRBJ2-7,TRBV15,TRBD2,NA,CATSDRSGSRRQYF,TGTGCCACCAGCGACCGAAGCGGGAGTCGGAGGCAGTACTTC
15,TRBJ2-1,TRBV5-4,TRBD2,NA,CASSLGGGAYNEQFF,TGTGCCAGCAGCTTAGGCGGGGGGGCGTACAATGAGCAGTTCTTC
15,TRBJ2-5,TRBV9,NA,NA,CASSVGIADQETQYF,TGTGCCAGCAGCGTAGGAATAGCAGATCAAGAGACCCAGTACTTC
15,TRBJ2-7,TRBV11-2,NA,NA,CASSLTGFGSYEQYF,TGTGCCAGCAGCCTCACAGGGTTCGGCTCCTACGAGCAGTACTTC
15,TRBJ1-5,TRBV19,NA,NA,CASSKTDYSNQPQHF,TGTGCCAGTAGCAAGACAGACTATAGCAATCAGCCCCAGCATTTT
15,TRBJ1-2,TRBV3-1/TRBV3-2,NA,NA,CASSQNDRRAYGYTF,TGTGCCAGCAGCCAGAACGACAGGAGGGCCTATGGCTACACCTTC
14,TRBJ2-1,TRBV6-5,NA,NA,CATEVGSQPNEQFF,TGTGCCACCGAGGTCGGGTCTCAGCCGAATGAGCAGTTCTTC
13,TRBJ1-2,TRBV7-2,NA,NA,CASSLGLHYGYTF,TGTGCCAGCAGCTTAGGACTGCACTATGGCTACACCTTC
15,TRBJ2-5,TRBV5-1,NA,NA,CASSLIPGRGETQYF,TGCGCCAGCAGCTTGATCCCGGGACGAGGAGAGACCCAGTACTTC
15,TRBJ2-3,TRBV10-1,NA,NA,CASSDYSLGTDTQYF,TGCGCCAGCAGTGATTATAGTCTCGGCACAGATACGCAGTATTTT
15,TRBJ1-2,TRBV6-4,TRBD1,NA,CASSLHGTGLSGYTF,TGTGCCAGCAGTCTCCATGGGACAGGTCTGTCCGGCTACACCTTC
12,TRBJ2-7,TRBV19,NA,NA,CASSADRYEQYF,TGTGCCAGTAGTGCCGACAGGTACGAGCAGTACTTC
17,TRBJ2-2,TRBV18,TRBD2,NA,CASSPYGAGGPTGELFF,TGTGCCAGCTCACCATACGGCGCGGGAGGGCCAACCGGGGAGCTGTTTTTT
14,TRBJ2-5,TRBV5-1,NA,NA,CASSFFGAQETQYF,TGCGCCAGCAGCTTTTTCGGGGCCCAAGAGACCCAGTACTTC
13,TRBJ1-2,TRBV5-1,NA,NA,CASSSTGNYGYTF,TGCGCCAGCAGCTCCACGGGGAACTATGGCTACACCTTC
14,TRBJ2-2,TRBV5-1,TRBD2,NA,CASSLERGSGELFF,TGCGCCAGCAGCTTGGAGCGGGGATCGGGGGAGCTGTTTTTT